The 32 T cell receptor beta chains below all came from one sample that was sequenced in a study of beta chain features in type 1 diabetes. Of the isolated RNA, all was reverse transcribed, and so the sequenced material was expressed TCRB transcripts. Only in-frame clones appear in the TCRdb table, and some are missing; sequencing was by immunoSEQ multiplex PCR. The data contain about 150,000 clones, 8.5% to 14% of them seen just once; the ten biggest clones take up approximately 2%. Sequences were obtained from central memory CD4+ T cells from blood. Receptors were obtained from a man aged 18 to 29 in good health.

A few counts support this clone. This chain uses TRBV7-2 with TRBJ2-3, with unresolved D. The V gene's germline CDR1 is SGHTA and CDR2 FQGNSA. The CDR3 sequence is 14 residues long. V was trimmed by 2 bases and J by 1 base, leaving 7 bases between them. The CDR3 loop reads CASSLNGRTDTQYF. In DNA form, the CDR3 reads TGTGCCAGCAGCTTAAATGGGCGCACAGATACGCAGTATTTT.

This clone was seen only a few times. This chain's CDR3 is CATSPRPGTAYNEQFF. The CDR3 DNA reads TGTGCCACCAGCCCCCGGCCCGGGACAGCTTACAATGAGCAGTTCTTC. The rearrangement uses TRBV15 and TRBJ2-1; 7 bases match TRBD1. The CDR3 sequence is 16 residues long. Germline V gene lookup returns CDR1 LNHNV and CDR2 YYDKDF (reference sequence). V trimming: 5 bases; J trimming: 4 bases; junction bases outside the gene matches: 11.

This clone came up a few times. Germline is not matched at one junction end, which may reflect a read error. V gene TRBV27 combines with J gene TRBJ2-4, with 8 bases fitting TRBD1. Per the germline V gene, CDR1 is MNHEY and CDR2 is SMNVEV (reference sequence). The CDR3 is made up of 14 amino acids. This CDR3 reads CASSQNGGTGRTHF. The CDR3 nucleotides are TGTGCCAGCAGTCAAAACGGCGGGACAGGTCGGACACACTTC.

This clone occurred a few times. The J gene is TRBJ1-2, the V gene TRBV7-9; D is possibly TRBD1 (5 bases). Germline V CDR1 and CDR2: SEHNR, FQNEAQ (reference sequence). Deletions cut 1 base from V and 7 bases from J, with 13 bases between. The CDR3 contains 14 residues. DNA of the CDR3: TGTGCCAGCAGCTTAGACAGGTCGGCTTCTGGCTACACCTTC. Protein sequence: CASSLDRSASGYTF.

The chain's CDR3 is CASSPQGSADTQYF. Written as DNA, the CDR3 is TGTGCCAGCTCACCCCAGGGATCCGCAGATACGCAGTATTTT. The chain carries TRBV18 and TRBJ2-3; possibly TRBD1 for D (5 bases). Trimming cost V 3 bases and J 4 bases, with 11 bases left between them. The CDR3 extends over 14 amino acids. Per the germline V gene, CDR1 is KGHSH and CDR2 is LQKENI.

This clone appeared a few times. This chain links TRBV10-3 with TRBJ2-1, with TRBD2 identical over 12 bases. The CDR3 is 18 residues long. Per the germline V gene, CDR1 is ENHRY and CDR2 is SYGVKD. The J segment lost 0 bases and the V segment lost 7 bases, leaving 10 bases of the junction unmatched. This CDR3 is CAIKGGLAGGISYNEQFF. The CDR3 coding sequence is TGTGCCATCAAAGGAGGGCTAGCGGGAGGGATCTCCTACAATGAGCAGTTCTTC.

CDR3 residues: CAISRSGTGYQETQYF. The CDR3 DNA follows: TGTGCCATCAGCCGCTCCGGGACCGGGTACCAAGAGACCCAGTACTTC. The chain employs TRBV10-3 and TRBJ2-5; D is tentatively TRBD1 or TRBD2 (5 bases each). The CDR3 runs to 16 residues. In germline, CDR1 is ENHRY, CDR2 SYGVKD. V was shortened by 6 bases and J by 0 bases, with 17 bases between the two germline ends.

The chain carries TRBV4-2 and TRBJ1-3; D call uncertain. V gave up 0 bases and J gave up 0 bases, with 9 bases separating them. This CDR3 has 16 residues. Germline CDR1 reads LGHNA; CDR2 reads YNFKEQ. The CDR3 bases are TGTGCCAGCAGCCAAGATATACGGAGCTCTGGAAACACCATATATTTT. Translated: CASSQDIRSSGNTIYF.

The sample holds a few counts of this clone. CDR3 sequence: CASSYGTDEDYTF. The CDR3 bases are TGCGCCAGCAGCTACGGGACAGATGAAGACTACACCTTC. The chain is built from TRBV5-1 and TRBJ1-2, with 7 nucleotides matching TRBD1. CDR1 and CDR2 from the germline V gene are SGHRS and YFSETQ. Trimming removed 3 bases from V and 10 bases from J; junction bases left unmatched: 9. The CDR3 has 13 residues.

In its sample, this clone was seen a few times. This chain joins TRBV6-5 and TRBJ1-2; D is uncertain. The ends were cut back, 6 bases at V and 6 bases at J, with 14 bases in the middle. CDR1 and CDR2 (germline): MNHEY, SVGAGI. This CDR3 comprises 13 residues. DNA of the CDR3: TGTGCCAGCAGCCAACAATTCTCCCATGGCTACACCTTC. Residues: CASSQQFSHGYTF.

This chain uses TRBV5-4 with TRBJ1-2; the D gene is possibly TRBD1 (6 bases). V was pared by 5 bases and J by 8 bases, with 13 bases between. CDR1 is SGHNT, CDR2 YYREEE, per germline (reference sequence). The CDR3 consists of 12 residues. The CDR3 reads CASSEGGQGYTF. In DNA, the CDR3 is TGTGCCAGCAGTGAGGGGGGGCAAGGCTACACCTTC. The variable domain in full, completed from reference TRBV5-4 and TRBJ1-2, reads ETGVTQSPTHLIKTRGQQVTLRCSSQSGHNTVSWYQQALGQGPQFIFQYYREEENGRGNFPPRFSGLQFPNYSSELNVNALELDDSALYLCASSEGGQGYTFGSGTRLTVV.

J is TRBJ2-5 and V is TRBV7-3, with TRBD2 identical over 10 bases. Trimming took 4 bases from V and 2 from J; bases not matched to a gene: 4. This CDR3 region has 15 residues. Germline values: CDR1 SGHTA, CDR2 FQGTGA. The CDR3 bases are TGTGCCAGCAGCTCGGGACTAGCGTCACAAGAGACCCAGTACTTC. Amino acids: CASSSGLASQETQYF.

The V gene is TRBV7-2, the J gene TRBJ2-3; D gene unclear. V gave up 8 bases and J gave up 0 bases, with 6 bases separating them. CDR1 is SGHTA, CDR2 FQGNSA, per germline. This CDR3 is built from 12 residues. The CDR3 loop is CASESSTDTQYF. CDR3 DNA sequence: TGTGCCAGCGAGTCTAGCACAGATACGCAGTATTTT.

At least ten counts were recorded for this clone. The chain uses TRBV7-6 and TRBJ2-3; the match to TRBD2 covers 13 bases. J lost 2 bases, V lost 0 bases, and 8 bases had no gene match. CDR3 length: 19 residues. CDR1 and CDR2 (germline): SGHVS, FNYEAQ. CDR3 coding DNA: TGTGCCAGCAGCTTAGCCTACAGAGGGACTAGCGGGACCACAGATACGCAGTATTTT. Encoded protein: CASSLAYRGTSGTTDTQYF.

Only a few counts were recorded for this clone. The V call is TRBV9, the J call TRBJ2-1; TRBD1 is a possible D gene (5 bases). V was clipped by 4 bases and J by 1 base, with 18 bases between them. Germline CDR1 SGDLS, CDR2 YYNGEE. This CDR3 region has 17 residues. The CDR3 DNA sequence: TGTGCCAGCAGCTGGACATATGGGGCTGCATCCTACAATGAGCAGTTCTTC. Translation gives CASSWTYGAASYNEQFF.

CDR3 nucleotide sequence: TGTGCCAGCGGACGCGGGACGTTCCAAGAGACCCAGTACTTC. It yields the protein CASGRGTFQETQYF. The chain employs TRBV7-2 and TRBJ2-5; perhaps TRBD2 as D (6 bases). CDR3 size: 14 residues. Trimming shortened V by 8 bases and J by 1 base, and 14 bases separated the two germline ends. The germline gives CDR1 SGHTA, CDR2 FQGNSA.

In its sample, this clone was seen many times. The chain links TRBV4-2 to TRBJ2-1; 9 bases match TRBD2. Trimming cost V 0 bases and J 6 bases; bases outside gene matches: 12. The CDR3 extends over 18 amino acids. CDR1 is LGHNA and CDR2 is YNFKEQ in the germline V gene. The chain's CDR3 is CASSQEGRSAGGLNEQFF. The CDR3 nucleotides are TGTGCCAGCAGCCAAGAAGGAAGGTCAGCGGGGGGCCTCAATGAGCAGTTCTTC.

This clone showed up just a few times. This chain joins TRBV10-3 and TRBJ2-2; D is ambiguous. Germline V gives CDR1 ENHRY, CDR2 SYGVKD. The V and J ends lost 5 bases and 0 bases respectively, with 4 bases between them. The CDR3 totals 13 residues. CDR3 sequence (DNA): TGTGCCATCAGTAATCCGAACACCGGGGAGCTGTTTTTT. Translation gives CAISNPNTGELFF.

The chain carries TRBV5-4 and TRBJ2-3; possibly TRBD1 or TRBD2 for D (6 bases each). V gave up 4 bases and J gave up 1 base, with 13 bases separating them. Germline V lookup: CDR1 SGHNT, CDR2 YYREEE (reference sequence). This CDR3 is 15 amino acids long. CDR3: CASSRGRDGTDTQYF. In DNA, the CDR3 is TGTGCCAGCAGCCGGGGGCGGGACGGCACAGATACGCAGTATTTT.

This clone has more than one count but fewer than ten. V and J are TRBV5-6 and TRBJ1-1; D not certain. This CDR3 has 12 amino acids. Trimming left V 1 base short and J 8 bases short, with 9 bases between. Per the germline V gene, CDR1 is SGHDT and CDR2 is YYEEEE. The CDR3, as DNA: TGTGCCAGCAGCTTGAATCTCCACGAAGCTTTCTTT. Residues: CASSLNLHEAFF.

This clone has just a few counts. J is TRBJ1-3 and V is TRBV7-2; D gene unclear. Germline V gene data show CDR1 as SGHTA and CDR2 as FQGNSA. The CDR3 loop spans 17 amino acids. Trimming removed 5 bases at V and 0 bases at J, with 17 bases between. For the CDR3, the DNA is TGTGCCAGCAGCCCTCACCGAGGCCAGCTCTCTGGAAACACCATATATTTT. Amino acids: CASSPHRGQLSGNTIYF.

The chain combines TRBV6-5 with TRBJ1-1; a possible D gene is TRBD1 (6 bases). This CDR3 has 16 residues. The germline V gene encodes CDR1 MNHEY and CDR2 SVGAGI. V lost 0 bases and J lost 1, with 12 bases in between. This chain's CDR3 is CASSYSLGQQNTEAFF. The DNA of the CDR3 is TGTGCCAGCAGTTACTCGCTGGGACAACAGAACACTGAAGCTTTCTTT.

This clone was counted only a few times. This chain links TRBV28 with TRBJ1-2, with D possibly being TRBD1 (6 bases). The CDR3 is made up of 13 amino acids. Per germline, CDR1 MDHEN and CDR2 SYDVKM. Trimming pared 2 bases from V and 8 bases from J, leaving 12 bases between. CDR3 in DNA: TGTGCCAGCAGTTTAACAGGGTCCCGCGGCTACACCTTC. This codes for CASSLTGSRGYTF.

This clone was observed a handful of times. V and J are TRBV29-1 and TRBJ2-3; D is possibly TRBD1 (6 bases). CDR3 length equals 14 residues. Trimming removed 4 bases at V and 5 bases at J, with 16 bases between. Germline CDR1 SQVTM, CDR2 ANQGSEA. CDR3 protein: CSVAPQGLIDTQYF. The CDR3 DNA reads as TGCAGCGTTGCGCCCCAGGGGCTAATAGATACGCAGTATTTT.

The CDR3: CASSYRTAYEQYF. The CDR3 DNA reads as TGCGCCAGCAGCTACAGGACAGCTTACGAGCAGTACTTC. The genes are TRBV5-1 and TRBJ2-7, with D possibly being TRBD1 (6 bases). Germline lookup yields CDR1 SGHRS and CDR2 YFSETQ. The CDR3 covers 13 residues. V gave up 3 bases and J gave up 4 bases, with 11 bases separating them.

This clone was found once. The chain employs TRBV9 and TRBJ2-2; 8 bases agree with TRBD1. With V trimmed by 2 bases and J by 4 bases, 7 bases remained unmatched. CDR3 length: 16 residues. CDR1 and CDR2 from the germline V gene are SGDLS and YYNGEE. The CDR3 DNA follows: TGTGCCAGCAGCGTCCGGGACAGGATCACCACCGGGGAGCTGTTTTTT. It encodes CASSVRDRITTGELFF. The variable domain in full, with the rest retrieved from reference TRBV9 and TRBJ2-2, is DSGVTQTPKHLITATGQRVTLRCSPRSGDLSVYWYQQSLDQGLQFLIQYYNGEERAKGNILERFSAQQFPDLHSELNLSSLELGDSALYFCASSVRDRITTGELFFGEGSRLTVL.

The V gene is TRBV7-2, the J gene TRBJ1-2; 8 bases line up with TRBD1. Germline CDR1 is SGHTA and CDR2 is FQGNSA. The CDR3 is 14 amino acids. J gave up 6 bases and V 3 bases, and 6 bases lay outside the gene matches. The CDR3 protein is CASSLGQAYHGYTF. The DNA of the CDR3 is TGTGCCAGCAGCTTGGGACAGGCTTACCATGGCTACACCTTC.

This clone was observed a handful of times. The CDR3 region is CASSNPRVRSPLHF. In DNA, the CDR3 is TGTGCCAGTAGTAACCCCAGGGTTCGATCACCCCTCCACTTT. The V gene is TRBV19, the J gene TRBJ1-6; D possibly corresponds to TRBD1 (5 bases). The CDR3 totals 14 residues. Germline CDR1 and CDR2: LNHDA and SQIVND (reference sequence). V was shortened by 4 bases and J by 10 bases, with 14 bases between the two germline ends.

The gene calls are TRBV7-2 and TRBJ2-5; a possible D gene is TRBD1 (7 bases). The V end lost 6 bases, the J end lost 4 bases, and 18 bases lay between the germline ends. Germline CDR1 reads SGHTA; CDR2 reads FQGNSA. CDR3 length: 15 amino acids. CDR3 sequence reads: CASRLWRDRVETQYF. The DNA of the CDR3 is TGTGCCAGCAGATTATGGCGGGACAGAGTAGAGACCCAGTACTTC.

This clone has a count of ten or more. The chain couples TRBV14 to TRBJ2-1; D uncertain. This CDR3 is 15 amino acids long. Trimming cost V 2 bases and J 0 bases, with 8 bases left between them. Germline loops: CDR1 SGHDN, CDR2 FVKESK. The CDR3 region is CASSQLRSSYNEQFF. The CDR3 nucleotides are TGTGCCAGCAGCCAACTACGTAGCTCCTACAATGAGCAGTTCTTC.

V and J are TRBV7-2 and TRBJ2-7; D might be TRBD1 (6 bases). This CDR3 contains 14 residues. With 6 bases removed from V and 3 bases from J, the gap between germline ends came to 15 bases. CDR1 is SGHTA and CDR2 is FQGNSA in the germline V gene. CDR3 loop: CASSPGTSNYEQYF. CDR3 coding DNA: TGTGCCAGCAGTCCCGGGACATCAAACTACGAGCAGTACTTC.

The chain recombines TRBV7-2 with TRBJ2-5; D may be TRBD1 or TRBD2 (7 bases each). The length of the CDR3 is 15 residues. V lost 5 bases, J lost 5 bases, and 18 bases lay in between. The germline V gene has CDR1 SGHTA and CDR2 FQGNSA. This chain's CDR3 is CASSTLTGRGETQYF. Written as DNA, the CDR3 is TGTGCCAGCAGCACCCTGACAGGGAGGGGGGAGACCCAGTACTTC.